This entry lists 16 T cell receptor beta chains sequenced from one sample in a study of blood T cell repertoires in COVID-19. Produced via immunoSEQ multiplex PCR; TCRdb's table is partial and in-frame only. The sample contains a few hundred thousand clones, around 90% of which appear only once. The sequenced material came from peripheral blood. These receptors originate from a woman aged 40 to 50 who had recovered from COVID-19.

J is TRBJ1-2 and V is TRBV30, with 9 bases lining up with TRBD1. Germline CDR1 and CDR2: GTSNPN and SVGIG (reference sequence). After removal of 5 bases from V and 4 bases from J, the junction contained 8 bases not matched to a gene. There are 14 residues in the CDR3. The DNA for the CDR3 is TGTGCCTGGGCCGGACAGGGGATTGGCTATGGCTACACCTTC. Amino acids: CAWAGQGIGYGYTF.

J is TRBJ1-1 and V is TRBV12-3 or TRBV12-4; D unresolved. V was pared by 2 bases and J by 3 bases, with 7 bases between. CDR3 length: 13 amino acids. CDR3 nucleotide sequence: TGTGCCAGCAGTTTAAGACGGGACACTGAAGCTTTCTTT. This encodes CASSLRRDTEAFF.

Points on this clone: The conserved phenylalanine or tryptophan is not found at the CDR3 terminus, so this likely reflects a read error. The DNA is omitted, as the CDR3 cannot be located on it reliably, and the CDR3 follows TCRdb's listing. V and J are TRBV21-1 and TRBJ2-3; the table's D gene call, TRBD2, was not cross checked with the DNA. TRBV21-1 is a pseudogene segment. The CDR3 contains 8 residues when both ends are counted. The CDR3 is CASSRAAQ.

The chain joins TRBV6-6 to TRBJ2-7; TRBD1 matches 8 bases. This CDR3 region has 15 residues. V shed 6 bases and J 1 base; nucleotides not matched to a gene: 8. Germline CDR1 MNHNY, CDR2 SVGAGI (reference sequence). The DNA for the CDR3 is TGTGCCAGCAGCCACGGACAGGGAAGGTCCTACGAGCAGTACTTC. Its protein is CASSHGQGRSYEQYF.

This clone was seen a single time. V is TRBV6-5 and J is TRBJ1-6; a possible D gene is TRBD1 (5 bases). The CDR3 is 15 amino acids. Trimming took off 7 bases at V and 10 bases at J, with 20 bases between the two ends. CDR1 is MNHEY and CDR2 is SVGAGI in the germline V gene. CDR3 nucleotides: TGTGCCAGCACCCCAGGTGGCGGCCCAGGGTCACCCCTCCACTTT. It codes for CASTPGGGPGSPLHF.

The chain couples TRBV7-9 to TRBJ2-5; D call uncertain. CDR1 is SEHNR and CDR2 is FQNEAQ in the germline V gene (reference sequence). This CDR3 comprises 13 residues. The V gene lost 6 bases and the J gene lost 4 bases, with 12 bases spanning the gap. The CDR3 DNA reads TGTGCCAGCAGTCCCATGTGGGCAGAGACCCAGTACTTC. Protein product: CASSPMWAETQYF.

The rearrangement links TRBV2 to TRBJ2-7, with D maybe TRBD2 (6 bases). In germline, CDR1 is SNHLY, CDR2 FYNNEI. The CDR3 runs 13 residues. Between the trimmed V and J ends, which lost 7 bases and 2 bases, there was a span of 12 bases. The CDR3 is CASKGGEAYEQYF. CDR3 sequence (DNA): TGTGCCAGCAAGGGAGGAGAAGCCTACGAGCAGTACTTC. The variable domain in full, completed from reference TRBV2 and TRBJ2-7, reads EPEVTQTPSHQVTQMGQEVILRCVPISNHLYFYWYRQILGQKVEFLVSFYNNEISEKSEIFDDQFSVERPDGSNFTLKIRSTKLEDSAMYFCASKGGEAYEQYFGPGTRLTVT.

The chain links TRBV3-1 (or the pseudogene TRBV3-2) to TRBJ2-3, with TRBD2 identical over 11 bases. CDR3 length: 18 amino acids. J was trimmed by 6 bases and V by 4 bases; bases with no gene match: 15. Germline V gene lookup returns CDR1 LGHDT and CDR2 YNNKEL (reference sequence). CDR3 sequence (DNA): TGTGCCAGCAGCCTGGCCCGGCTAGCGGGAGGACAGGGGGATACGCAGTATTTT. This translates into CASSLARLAGGQGDTQYF.

The chain joins TRBV6-5 to TRBJ1-5, with 10 bases identical to TRBD1. The length of the CDR3 is 14 residues. The germline CDR1 and CDR2 sequences are MNHEY and SVGAGI. V shed 6 bases, J shed 7 bases, and the junction held 6 bases outside the gene matches. The CDR3 DNA is TGTGCCAGCAGCCGACAGGGGGCAGTGCAGCCCCAGCATTTT. Protein: CASSRQGAVQPQHF.

The chain combines TRBV4-2 with TRBJ1-2, with D hard to call. V lost 0 bases and J 2 bases, leaving 7 bases between the germline ends. In germline, CDR1 is LGHNA, CDR2 YNFKEQ. This CDR3 has 14 residues. CDR3 region: CASSQEARNYGYTF. The DNA of the CDR3 is TGTGCCAGCAGCCAAGAGGCCAGGAACTATGGCTACACCTTC.

This clone was counted only a few times. This sample also contains other DNA sequences that code for the same CDR3. The genes are TRBV4-3 and TRBJ1-2; D ambiguous. The CDR3 contains 12 residues. V was trimmed by 3 bases and J by 2 bases, leaving 4 bases between them. The V gene's germline CDR1 is LGHNA and CDR2 YSLEER. Here the CDR3 DNA reads TGCGCCAGCAGCCACAGGAACTATGGCTACACCTTC. Translating gives CASSHRNYGYTF.

The rearrangement joins TRBV6-5 to TRBJ1-4, with D perhaps TRBD1 (5 bases). The germline gives CDR1 MNHEY, CDR2 SVGAGI. Trimming shortened V by 6 bases and J by 7 bases, and 12 bases separated the two germline ends. This CDR3 spans 13 amino acids. This chain's CDR3 is CASSRVRGEKLFF. CDR3 bases: TGTGCCAGCAGCCGGGTTAGGGGTGAAAAACTGTTTTTT.

This chain links TRBV6-2 or TRBV6-3 with TRBJ2-7, with 7 bases lining up with TRBD2. Trimming removed 6 bases from V and 7 bases from J; junction bases left unmatched: 12. The germline CDR1 and CDR2 sequences are MNHEY and SVGEGT. The CDR3 contains 14 residues. The CDR3 here is CASSQSGNLGEQYF. In nucleotides, the CDR3 is TGTGCCAGCAGCCAAAGCGGGAACCTGGGGGAGCAGTACTTC.

The chain recombines TRBV19 with TRBJ2-1, with TRBD2 matching over 9 bases. Per germline, CDR1 LNHDA and CDR2 SQIVND (reference sequence). The CDR3 contains 16 residues. J lost 0 bases, V lost 3 bases, and 3 bases had no gene match. The CDR3: CASSIGLASSYNEQFF. DNA for the CDR3: TGTGCCAGTAGTATCGGACTAGCGAGCTCCTACAATGAGCAGTTCTTC.

CDR3 nucleotide sequence: TGTGCCAGCAGCCCACCCGGGACAGGGGGCACCGGGGAGCTGTTTTTT. Amino acids: CASSPPGTGGTGELFF. This sequence joins TRBV5-5 and TRBJ2-2, with TRBD1 identical over 11 bases. The CDR3 loop spans 16 amino acids. V shed 4 bases and J 4 bases; nucleotides not matched to a gene: 6. The germline CDR1 and CDR2 sequences are SGHKS and YYEKEE (reference sequence).

This sequence joins TRBV5-4 and TRBJ2-5; 7 nucleotides agree with TRBD2. The germline gives CDR1 SGHNT, CDR2 YYREEE (reference sequence). After removal of 4 bases from V and 4 bases from J, the junction contained 7 bases not matched to a gene. The CDR3 has 14 residues. The CDR3 region has the DNA TGTGCCAGCAGCCCCGGGACTAAGCGAGAGACCCAGTACTTC. Protein sequence: CASSPGTKRETQYF.